Listed below are T cell receptor beta chains from one sample, sequenced in a study of a mutant IDH1 vaccine in newly diagnosed glioma. These TCRs' antigens remain unknown. Assay used: immunoSEQ multiplex PCR; TCRdb lists only in-frame clones, some missing. The table lists some 63,000 clones, 74% of them singletons. Sequenced material: PBMCs, taken from a glioma patient whose treatment included an IDH1 peptide vaccine. The receptors shown here come from a man aged 45-60 years with glioma. Each CDR3 is given with its conserved first and last residue.

J gene	V gene	CDR3 protein
TRBJ2-6	TRBV10-3	CAISASGAAGANVLTF
TRBJ1-1	TRBV10-3	CAISDQSGLTEAFF
TRBJ2-7	TRBV30	CAWGRDRGRQYF
TRBJ2-7	TRBV28	CASTPSGEYEQYF
TRBJ1-1	TRBV14	CASSHPIGGNTEAFF
TRBJ1-2	TRBV27	CASSLSNTGSHGYTF
TRBJ1-2	TRBV19	CASSPTGTDGYTF
TRBJ1-1	TRBV19	CASNYGALNTEAFF
TRBJ2-4	TRBV30	CAWEKGAGNIQYF
TRBJ1-2	TRBV30	CAWRAAGDYGYTF
TRBJ1-6	TRBV15	CATSRSTGMISPLHF
TRBJ1-2	TRBV5-6	CASSADRENYGYTF
TRBJ2-2	TRBV7-9	CASSFVTSGTGELFF
TRBJ1-2	TRBV9	CASSVDLPGDRENYGYTF
TRBJ1-5	TRBV7-9	CASSLGGPQPQHF
TRBJ2-5	TRBV30	CAWTEGSGVQETQYF
TRBJ2-7	TRBV6-1	CASSEALRLQKYF
TRBJ1-2	TRBV11-2	CASSLAPGVGYGYTF
TRBJ1-1	TRBV7-6	CASSPRVDTEAFF
TRBJ2-7	TRBV5-1	CASSLDTGNYEQYF
TRBJ1-1	TRBV15	CATSRGGQSNTEAFF
TRBJ1-1	TRBV4-1	CASSQWIPGQGTNTEAFF
TRBJ2-7	TRBV30	CAWSEGLTKQYF
TRBJ1-3	TRBV5-1	CASSASIGNTIYF
TRBJ1-1	TRBV6-5	CASSRTGGLNTEAFF
TRBJ2-2	TRBV7-3	CASSFDTGELFF
TRBJ2-7	TRBV6-5	CASGRHRVYEQYF
TRBJ1-6	TRBV29-1	CSVGDREGDSPLHF
TRBJ2-2	TRBV11-2	CASSLGGAGELFF
TRBJ2-6	TRBV19	CASSGQTGLSGANVLTF
TRBJ1-1	TRBV6-1	CASRADRGWTEAFF
TRBJ2-3	TRBV5-1	CASSLEPRGDTQYF
TRBJ1-5	TRBV19	CASSPTLMGLGLNFKQPQHF
TRBJ2-1	TRBV19	CASLEDGYNEQFF
TRBJ2-1	TRBV5-4	CASSRTEGNEQFF
TRBJ1-2	TRBV20-1	CSAGRSYGYTF
TRBJ1-5	TRBV10-2	CASSGTRDQLQHF
TRBJ1-2	TRBV10-3	CAISDPDRRYGYTF
TRBJ2-2	TRBV19	CASIPGNTGELFF
TRBJ1-2	TRBV5-1	CASSIKTGQANYGYTF
TRBJ2-7	TRBV5-1	CASSLRQGSTYEQYF
TRBJ1-5	TRBV30	CAWSRGGVVNQPQHF
TRBJ1-1	TRBV18	CASSPAAGSAEAFF
TRBJ2-5	TRBV7-9	CASSSGGRETQYF
TRBJ2-7	TRBV4-3	CASSQSTVNFYEQYF
TRBJ1-6	TRBV2	CASSASGAYNSPLHF
TRBJ1-5	TRBV5-1	CASSLAGGLEPQHF
TRBJ2-5	TRBV4-1	CASSLTTGTGPSKTQYF
TRBJ1-4	TRBV5-4	CASRTGTDEKLFF
TRBJ1-1	TRBV5-4	CASSLAGGGRGTEAFF
TRBJ1-5	TRBV7-8	CASSGDRGLPQHF
TRBJ2-1	TRBV7-9	CASGAGYDEQFF
TRBJ2-3	TRBV9	CASSQFGQGGTDTQYF
TRBJ2-1	TRBV6-1	CASSTTEQFF
TRBJ2-3	TRBV6-1	CASSSGGLADTQYF